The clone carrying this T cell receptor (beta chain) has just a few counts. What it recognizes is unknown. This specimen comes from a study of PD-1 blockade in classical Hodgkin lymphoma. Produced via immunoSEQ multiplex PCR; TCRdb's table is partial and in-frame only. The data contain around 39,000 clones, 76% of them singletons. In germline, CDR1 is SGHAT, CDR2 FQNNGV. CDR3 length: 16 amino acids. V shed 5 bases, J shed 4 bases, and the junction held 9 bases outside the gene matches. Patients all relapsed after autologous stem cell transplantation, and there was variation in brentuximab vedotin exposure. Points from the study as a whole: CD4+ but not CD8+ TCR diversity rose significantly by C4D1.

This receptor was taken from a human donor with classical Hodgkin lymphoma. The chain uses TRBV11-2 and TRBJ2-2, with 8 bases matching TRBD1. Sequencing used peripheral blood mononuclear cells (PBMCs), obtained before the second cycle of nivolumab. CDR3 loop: CASSVASGGGTGELFF. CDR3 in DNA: TGTGCCAGCAGCGTGGCCTCAGGGGGCGGCACCGGGGAGCTGTTTTTT.